Presented here are 16 T cell receptor beta chains from one specimen sequenced in a study of shared clonotypes between healthy human individuals. TCRdb keeps only in-frame clones here, not all; method: immunoSEQ multiplex PCR. The sample includes about 2.2 million clones, 90% to 95% of them seen just once. Cells designated naive CD8 were CD45RO-negative and were positively selected for CCR7, with terminally differentiated effector memory CD45RA+ cells excluded. Sample: naive CD8+ T cells from PBMCs. Receptor source: a young man in good health. Some clones in this sample may be carry-over from other donors' samples.

The genes are TRBV7-9 and TRBJ2-3; TRBD1 aligns across 9 bases. This CDR3 has 16 amino acids. The trim removed 0 bases at V and 6 bases at J, leaving 7 bases unmatched. Germline CDR1 and CDR2: SEHNR and FQNEAQ (reference sequence). For the CDR3, the DNA is TGTGCCAGCAGCTTAGCAACAGGGGGCCCCACGGATACGCAGTATTTT. It specifies CASSLATGGPTDTQYF.

The chain couples TRBV5-5 to TRBJ1-5; D uncertain. CDR1 and CDR2 (germline): SGHKS, YYEKEE (reference sequence). Trimming took off 3 bases at V and 0 bases at J, with 7 bases between the two ends. The CDR3 runs 14 residues. Here the CDR3 DNA reads TGTGCCAGCAGCTCACGGCCTAGCAATCAGCCCCAGCATTTT. Its translation: CASSSRPSNQPQHF.

For this clone: Other DNA sequences in this sample translate to the same CDR3. The chain uses TRBV9 and TRBJ2-7; TRBD1 agrees at 7 bases. V shed 0 bases and J 1 base; nucleotides not matched to a gene: 4. The CDR3 has 15 residues. The germline V gene has CDR1 SGDLS and CDR2 YYNGEE. The CDR3 DNA sequence: TGTGCCAGCAGCGTAGGTAGGGGGCTATCCTACGAGCAGTACTTC. Residues: CASSVGRGLSYEQYF.

The chain joins TRBV5-4 to TRBJ2-7; TRBD2 matches 8 bases. CDR3 length equals 15 residues. V lost 0 bases, J lost 4 bases, and 6 bases stayed unmatched. From germline, CDR1 is SGHNT and CDR2 YYREEE (reference sequence). CDR3 in amino acids: CASSLEPGLGYEQYF. The CDR3 DNA follows: TGTGCCAGCAGCTTGGAGCCGGGACTAGGATACGAGCAGTACTTC.

The chain joins TRBV7-9 to TRBJ2-2, with no clear D. V was pared by 8 bases and J by 1 base, with 14 bases between. This CDR3 has 15 residues. From germline, CDR1 is SEHNR and CDR2 FQNEAQ (reference sequence). The CDR3 is CASRPPGVNTGELFF. The CDR3 nucleotides are TGTGCCAGCCGCCCCCCGGGTGTGAACACCGGGGAGCTGTTTTTT.

The J gene is TRBJ2-2, the V gene TRBV11-2; 8 bases are shared with TRBD1. Trimming at V came to 5 bases and at J to 5 bases, leaving 7 bases not matched to a gene. The V gene's germline CDR1 is SGHAT and CDR2 FQNNGV. The CDR3 covers 15 residues. The CDR3, as DNA: TGTGCCAGCAGCGCCGGACAGGGATGGACCGGGGAGCTGTTTTTT. Its protein product is CASSAGQGWTGELFF.

The V and J genes are TRBV7-8 and TRBJ2-7; either TRBD1 or TRBD2 may fit D (6 bases each). The V gene lost 5 bases and the J gene lost 0 bases, with 17 bases spanning the gap. The CDR3 extends over 16 amino acids. Germline-derived CDR1 and CDR2 are SGHVS and FQNEAQ. CDR3 sequence (DNA): TGTGCCAGCAGCCCTCCCTGGAGGGGGGCCTCCTACGAGCAGTACTTC. Protein sequence: CASSPPWRGASYEQYF.

This chain uses TRBV7-9 with TRBJ1-2; D gene ambiguous. Trimming took off 1 base at V and 6 bases at J, with 12 bases between the two ends. The germline CDR1 and CDR2 sequences are SEHNR and FQNEAQ (reference sequence). The CDR3 is 14 amino acids. Here the CDR3 reads CASSLVPGIDGYTF. The CDR3, as DNA: TGTGCCAGCAGCTTAGTACCGGGAATCGATGGCTACACCTTC.

J is TRBJ2-1 and V is TRBV7-8, with TRBD1 identical over 8 bases. Per germline, CDR1 SGHVS and CDR2 FQNEAQ. The CDR3 covers 18 residues. Trimming cost V 1 base and J 2 bases; bases outside gene matches: 10. Here the CDR3 reads CASSLGSPRDRTYNEQFF. DNA of the CDR3: TGTGCCAGCAGCTTAGGTTCACCCCGGGACAGGACCTACAATGAGCAGTTCTTC.

J is TRBJ1-1 and V is TRBV7-9; a weak D match, TRBD1 (5 bases). V shed 1 base and J shed 3 bases, with 12 bases lying between them. CDR1 and CDR2 (germline): SEHNR, FQNEAQ (reference sequence). The length of the CDR3 is 15 residues. The CDR3 sequence: CASSLVAGRYTEAFF. Here the CDR3 DNA reads TGTGCCAGCAGCTTAGTGGCAGGGCGCTACACTGAAGCTTTCTTT.

The chain combines TRBV28 with TRBJ1-6; the D is unclear. Looked up from germline, CDR1 is MDHEN and CDR2 is SYDVKM. V lost 7 bases and J lost 9, with 7 bases in between. This CDR3 is built from 11 residues. The CDR3 is CASTHGSPLHF. CDR3 in DNA: TGTGCCAGCACTCACGGTTCACCCCTCCACTTT.

The rearrangement uses TRBV27 and TRBJ2-1, with 13 bases identical to TRBD2. After removal of 7 bases from V and 9 bases from J, the junction contained 15 bases not matched to a gene. CDR3 size: 17 residues. Germline CDR1 and CDR2: MNHEY and SMNVEV (reference sequence). Written as DNA, the CDR3 is TGTGCCAGCATAAAACGGGGGGCGACTAGCGGGAGGTTTGAGCAGTTCTTC. This encodes CASIKRGATSGRFEQFF.

This chain links TRBV5-5 with TRBJ1-1; D not resolved. Germline lookup yields CDR1 SGHKS and CDR2 YYEKEE (reference sequence). The ends were cut back, 1 base at V and 1 base at J, with 8 bases in the middle. The CDR3 is 14 amino acids. CDR3 DNA sequence: TGTGCCAGCAGCTTGCACAGAACGAACACTGAAGCTTTCTTT. It is translated as CASSLHRTNTEAFF. The entire variable domain, with the rest obtained from reference TRBV5-5 and TRBJ1-1, is as follows: DAGVTQSPTHLIKTRGQQVTLRCSPISGHKSVSWYQQVLGQGPQFIFQYYEKEERGRGNFPDRFSARQFPNYSSELNVNALLLGDSALYLCASSLHRTNTEAFFGQGTRLTVV.

The chain joins TRBV6-1 to TRBJ2-7; D possibly uses TRBD1 or TRBD2 (6 bases each). The CDR3 contains 15 residues. Trimming took 2 bases from V and 1 from J, leaving 12 bases between them. Per the germline V gene, CDR1 is MNHNS and CDR2 is SASEGT. The CDR3, as DNA: TGTGCCAGCAGTGAACGGGGGCGGAGGTCCTACGAGCAGTACTTC. As protein: CASSERGRRSYEQYF.

The rearrangement uses TRBV7-6 and TRBJ2-1; 8 positions match TRBD1. This CDR3 spans 14 amino acids. Germline CDR1 and CDR2: SGHVS and FNYEAQ. The V segment lost 5 bases and the J segment 7 bases; nucleotides outside the gene matches: 7. This CDR3 is CASSPRTGRNEQFF. In DNA form, the CDR3 reads TGTGCCAGCAGCCCTCGGACAGGGAGGAATGAGCAGTTCTTC.

The chain recombines TRBV6-5 with TRBJ2-1, with D perhaps matching TRBD1 or TRBD2 (5 bases each). CDR1 and CDR2 from the germline V gene are MNHEY and SVGAGI. The CDR3 spans 15 residues. Trimming removed 5 bases from V and 5 bases from J, with 16 bases in between. The DNA for the CDR3 is TGTGCCAGCAGTCTCCTCCAGGGAGAAGACAATGAGCAGTTCTTC. Its protein is CASSLLQGEDNEQFF.